This T cell receptor beta chain was documented in a study of T cell repertoires in aging, cancer and after chemotherapy. Study outcomes and limitations: Untreated cancer patients had significantly lower blood TCR diversity than age-matched healthy donors. Immunological memory after chemotherapy cannot be judged from the repertoire data. In each cancer cohort, median generation probability increased across chemotherapy, suggesting thymic output rebounded.

With V trimmed by 5 bases and J by 2 bases, 6 bases remained unmatched. The CDR3 is made up of 15 amino acids. CDR1 and CDR2 (germline): LNHDA, SQIVND (reference sequence). Amplification of TCR beta used genomic DNA extracted from peripheral blood. TRB rearrangements spanning V, D and J were amplified using mixed TRB-A/B primers. MiXCR, applied by TCRdb to the multiplex PCR reads, yields one record per CDR3 protein. The repertoire holds fewer than 4,500 distinct CDR3 sequences, with around 44% as singletons. About this clonotype itself: The antigen is undetermined.

The sample taken for sequencing was blood. The rearrangement uses TRBV19 and TRBJ1-3; TRBD1 matches 7 bases. The receptor was derived from a human donor with a solid tumor. The CDR3 region has the DNA TGTGCCAGTAGTCCGGACCAGGGGGCTGGAAACACCATATATTTT. Its protein is CASSPDQGAGNTIYF.